The next 9 T cell receptor beta chains were all read from a single sample in a study of blood T cell repertoires in COVID-19. Measured with immunoSEQ multiplex PCR; TCRdb has only the in-frame clones, and not every one. In the table there are about 380,000 clones, 85% to 90% of which are singletons. Source material: PBMCs or T cells enriched from blood (not recorded which). The receptors were gathered from a woman aged 18-29 years who had recovered from COVID-19.

V usage is TRBV4-2 and J usage is TRBJ2-6, with 7 bases fitting TRBD1. This CDR3 comprises 17 residues. Germline V gene lookup returns CDR1 LGHNA and CDR2 YNFKEQ. Trimming cost V 4 bases and J 0 bases; bases outside gene matches: 6. Here the CDR3 reads CASSLRGSSSGANVLTF. In DNA, the CDR3 is TGTGCCAGCAGCCTCAGGGGGTCATCCTCTGGGGCCAACGTCCTGACTTTC.

CDR3 nucleotides: TGTGCCAGCAGCCAAGCTGGTGCGCGGGGCAACGAGCAGTACTTC. Translation gives CASSQAGARGNEQYF. The chain links TRBV3-1 (or the pseudogene TRBV3-2) to TRBJ2-7; the D gene is possibly TRBD2 (6 bases). Germline-derived CDR1 and CDR2 are LGHDT and YNNKEL (reference sequence). The V and J ends lost 1 base and 5 bases respectively, with 15 bases between them. The CDR3 runs to 15 residues.

CDR3 nucleotides: TGTGCCAGTAGTAGGGTGGGACAGGGGAAAGAGACCCAGTACTTC. It yields the protein CASSRVGQGKETQYF. This chain connects TRBV19 to TRBJ2-5; 10 nucleotides align to TRBD1. Unmatched junction bases numbered 5, after V lost 4 bases and J lost 3 bases. Germline V CDR1 and CDR2: LNHDA, SQIVND (reference sequence). The CDR3 covers 15 residues. The full variable domain, in which reference TRBV19 and TRBJ2-5 provide the parts outside the CDR3, is DGGITQSPKYLFRKEGQNVTLSCEQNLNHDAMYWYRQDPGQGLRLIYYSQIVNDFQKGDIAEGYSVSREKKESFPLTVTSAQKNPTAFYLCASSRVGQGKETQYFGPGTRLLVL.

The chain combines TRBV19 with TRBJ2-7, with D possibly TRBD1 on 5 matching bases. CDR1 LNHDA and CDR2 SQIVND come from the germline V gene (reference sequence). Trimming shortened V by 3 bases and J by 5 bases, and 8 bases separated the two germline ends. CDR3 length equals 12 residues. The DNA for the CDR3 is TGTGCCAGTAGTATCCCGGACAACGAGCAGTACTTC. Its translation is CASSIPDNEQYF.

The V gene is TRBV10-1, the J gene TRBJ2-5; weak D call: TRBD2 (5 bases). The germline CDR1 and CDR2 sequences are WNHNN and SYGVQD (reference sequence). This CDR3 contains 16 residues. Deletions cut 6 bases from V and 1 base from J, with 18 bases between. The CDR3 spells CASRPCPLRAQETQYF. The CDR3 bases are TGCGCCAGCAGGCCCTGCCCCCTGAGGGCCCAAGAGACCCAGTACTTC.

J is TRBJ2-7 and V is TRBV19; D is possibly TRBD1 (5 bases). CDR1 and CDR2 from the germline V gene are LNHDA and SQIVND (reference sequence). Trimming took 8 bases from V and 2 from J, leaving 16 bases between them. This CDR3 region has 14 residues. The CDR3 region is CASFRTQQAYEQYF. CDR3 coding DNA: TGTGCCAGTTTTCGTACCCAACAGGCCTACGAGCAGTACTTC.

This clone was seen a single time. CDR3 residues: CASSQEGQGNSPLHF. The CDR3 DNA reads TGTGCCAGCAGCCAAGAGGGACAGGGGAATTCACCCCTCCACTTT. The chain recombines TRBV7-8 with TRBJ1-6; 10 positions match TRBD1. The CDR3 length is 15 residues. Germline V lookup: CDR1 SGHVS, CDR2 FQNEAQ. The ends lost 5 bases at V and 7 bases at J; junction bases unmatched: 5. The whole variable domain, filled in from reference TRBV7-8 and TRBJ1-6, reads GAGVSQSPRYKVAKRGQDVALRCDPISGHVSLFWYQQALGQGPEFLTYFQNEAQLDKSGLPSDRFFAERPEGSVSTLKIQRTQQEDSAVYLCASSQEGQGNSPLHFGNGTRLTVT.

Here the CDR3 DNA reads TGCGCCAGCAGCTACCGGACAGGGGTCGGCCAAGAGACCCAGTACTTC. Its translation is CASSYRTGVGQETQYF. V usage is TRBV5-1 and J usage is TRBJ2-5; 9 positions match TRBD1. Germline values: CDR1 SGHRS, CDR2 YFSETQ. With 3 bases clipped from V and 1 base from J, the junction kept 7 bases outside the gene matches. CDR3 length equals 16 residues. Supplemented by reference TRBV5-1 and TRBJ2-5, the full variable domain reads KAGVTQTPRYLIKTRGQQVTLSCSPISGHRSVSWYQQTPGQGLQFLFEYFSETQRNKGNFPGRFSGRQFSNSRSEMNVSTLELGDSALYLCASSYRTGVGQETQYFGPGTRLLVL.

The sample holds a few counts of this clone. This sequence joins TRBV28 and TRBJ1-2, with 10 bases identical to TRBD1. The CDR3 spans 13 residues. Germline loops: CDR1 MDHEN, CDR2 SYDVKM. With 5 bases clipped from V and 10 bases from J, the junction kept 7 bases outside the gene matches. Here the CDR3 DNA reads TGTGCCAGCAGTCAAGGGACAGGGGTAGACTACACCTTC. Its translation: CASSQGTGVDYTF.